Following are 5 T cell receptor beta chains from one sample sequenced in a study of T cells in Graves' hyperthyroidism and ophthalmopathy (dated by TCRdb to about 2019). The receptor library was made with multiplex PCR. Sequenced on an Illumina HiSeq 2000. The TCR beta CDR3 regions were amplified from RNA transcripts. The first round of RT-PCR for the TCR CDR3 was performed with the HTBI primer set and the Qiagen OneStep RT-PCR kit. The raw public data were reprocessed by TCRdb itself: fastp quality trimming at Q25, MiXCR clonotype calling, in-frame beta chains only. Entries that share a CDR3 protein sequence are merged under the most common genes and DNA. This sample is represented by fewer than 200,000 distinct CDR3 sequences; about 9.4% of them were singletons. Approximately 20% of the sample is in the top ten clones. Sequences were obtained from blood. The receptors stem from a woman under 30 with Graves' hyperthyroidism that later progressed to Graves' ophthalmopathy.

The chain uses TRBV3-1 and TRBJ2-7; 7 bases match TRBD1. Germline assignment: CDR1 LGHDT and CDR2 YNNKEL (reference sequence). The CDR3 length is 17 residues. V shed 2 bases and J 1 base; nucleotides not matched to a gene: 11. The CDR3, as DNA: TGTGCCAGCAGCCAATTAGGACAGGCAGCCTCTTCCTACGAGCAGTACTTC. Residues: CASSQLGQAASSYEQYF.

This clonotype was found many times. The gene calls are TRBV11-2 and TRBJ2-1; D gene uncertain. Trimming took off 2 bases at V and 10 bases at J, with 6 bases between the two ends. The germline CDR1 and CDR2 sequences are SGHAT and FQNNGV. The CDR3 is 11 residues long. The CDR3: CASSLTQEQFF. For the CDR3, the DNA is TGTGCCAGCAGCTTAACTCAAGAGCAGTTCTTC.

Ten or more counts support this clonotype. The gene calls are TRBV6-5 and TRBJ2-1; 8 bases align to TRBD1. The CDR3 covers 16 residues. Germline lookup yields CDR1 MNHEY and CDR2 SVGAGI. Germline trimming cut 2 bases from V and 4 bases from J; bases unmatched to any gene: 7. Written as DNA, the CDR3 is TGTGCCAGCAGTTACGGTTTGACAGGGGAGTACAATGAGCAGTTCTTC. Protein sequence: CASSYGLTGEYNEQFF.

This clonotype was recorded many times. The chain carries TRBV30 and TRBJ2-2, with 10 bases lining up with TRBD2. The CDR3 is made up of 14 amino acids. The junction had 2 bases not matched to a gene; V was cut back by 3 bases and J by 4 bases. CDR1 GTSNPN and CDR2 SVGIG come from the germline V gene (reference sequence). CDR3 in amino acids: CAWSRLAGTGELFF. The CDR3, as DNA: TGTGCCTGGAGCAGACTAGCGGGCACCGGGGAGCTGTTTTTT.

With respect to this clonotype: This could be a read error, since a much larger clone is one nucleotide away. The V and J genes are TRBV30 and TRBJ2-3; maybe TRBD1 (6 bases). V was cut by 8 bases and J by 2 bases, with 17 bases left in between. The CDR3 extends over 14 amino acids. Germline CDR1 GTSNPN, CDR2 SVGIG (reference sequence). CDR3 sequence reads: CAVGLGQFTDTQYF. As DNA, the CDR3 is TGTGCCGTGGGGCTCGGACAGTTCACAGATACGCAGTATTTT.